The next 21 T cell receptor beta chains were all read from a single sample in a study of lymphopenia after photon versus proton radiotherapy. Here immunoSEQ multiplex PCR was the method, and the copy in TCRdb shows in-frame clones only, minus some. The data show about 53,000 clones, with 83% seen just once and 29% held by the top ten. Sequencing was performed on peripheral blood, taken from a patient treated with photon-based radiotherapy. Receptor source: a man aged 45-65 years with gastric cancer.

The chain has TRBV19 and TRBJ2-7, with TRBD2 matching over 10 bases. V gave up 4 bases and J gave up 4 bases; unmatched junction bases: 10. The CDR3 contains 16 residues. Germline CDR1 reads LNHDA; CDR2 reads SQIVND (reference sequence). In nucleotides, the CDR3 is TGTGCCAGTAGTAACGCTCCGGGACTAGCGTTTTACGAGCAGTACTTC. Protein: CASSNAPGLAFYEQYF.

This clone has a single count. The V gene is TRBV5-5, the J gene TRBJ1-2; 7 positions agree with TRBD1. Looked up from germline, CDR1 is SGHKS and CDR2 is YYEKEE (reference sequence). Trimming at V came to 0 bases and at J to 0 bases, leaving 5 bases not matched to a gene. The CDR3 is 16 residues long. CDR3 bases: TGTGCCAGCAGCTTGGTGACAGGGCTAGCTAACTATGGCTACACCTTC. This translates into CASSLVTGLANYGYTF.

The chain has TRBV29-1 and TRBJ2-3, with 9 bases matching TRBD2. From germline, CDR1 is SQVTM and CDR2 ANQGSEA. V was clipped by 5 bases and J by 3 bases; unmatched bases: 27. This CDR3 spans 21 amino acids. CDR3: CSVPGGVASGIGGLWTDTQYF. CDR3 in DNA: TGCAGCGTTCCCGGAGGGGTGGCTAGCGGGATAGGGGGGTTATGGACAGATACGCAGTATTTT.

This chain uses TRBV5-4 with TRBJ1-2, with D perhaps TRBD1 (5 bases). The germline V gene has CDR1 SGHNT and CDR2 YYREEE (reference sequence). The length of the CDR3 is 13 residues. The V and J ends lost 5 bases and 4 bases respectively, with 12 bases between them. The CDR3, as DNA: TGTGCCAGCAGAGGGACTTTCCTCTATGGCTACACCTTC. This gives the protein CASRGTFLYGYTF. The full variable domain, its missing parts supplied by reference TRBV5-4 and TRBJ1-2, is ETGVTQSPTHLIKTRGQQVTLRCSSQSGHNTVSWYQQALGQGPQFIFQYYREEENGRGNFPPRFSGLQFPNYSSELNVNALELDDSALYLCASRGTFLYGYTFGSGTRLTVV.

The gene calls are TRBV6-5 and TRBJ2-1; 10 positions agree with TRBD2. CDR3 length: 16 amino acids. Germline V CDR1 and CDR2: MNHEY, SVGAGI. With 0 bases clipped from V and 3 bases from J, the junction kept 2 bases outside the gene matches. The CDR3 nucleotides are TGTGCCAGCAGTTACTCGGAGCGGGAGGGCTACAATGAGCAGTTCTTC. Amino acid sequence: CASSYSEREGYNEQFF.

The V gene is TRBV6-1, the J gene TRBJ2-2, with TRBD2 matching 8 bases. V lost 7 bases to trimming and J lost 3 bases; unmatched junction nucleotides: 4. CDR1 and CDR2 from the germline V gene are MNHNS and SASEGT. The length of the CDR3 is 14 residues. CDR3 loop: CASTGTRDTGELFF. CDR3 DNA: TGTGCCAGCACCGGGACTAGAGACACCGGGGAGCTGTTTTTT.

The CDR3 DNA reads TGTGCCAGCAGCACAGTCCTAGGGGCTGGGGGGACCCAGTACTTC. Translating it yields CASSTVLGAGGTQYF. This sequence joins TRBV9 and TRBJ2-5; D might be TRBD1 or TRBD2, each matching 5 bases. Germline CDR1 reads SGDLS; CDR2 reads YYNGEE. The CDR3 has 15 amino acids. V lost 4 bases and J lost 7, with 20 bases in between.

The chain couples TRBV7-9 to TRBJ2-2, with D perhaps TRBD1 (6 bases). The CDR3 has 15 residues. V lost 5 bases and J lost 7, with 17 bases in between. Per germline, CDR1 SEHNR and CDR2 FQNEAQ (reference sequence). The CDR3: CASSRAPGGGGELFF. As DNA, the CDR3 is TGTGCCAGCAGCCGAGCTCCTGGGGGCGGCGGGGAGCTGTTTTTT.

The genes are TRBV6-6 and TRBJ2-7; TRBD1 agrees at 7 bases. V was pared by 8 bases and J by 3 bases, with 13 bases of the junction left unmatched. This CDR3 contains 15 residues. From germline, CDR1 is MNHNY and CDR2 SVGAGI (reference sequence). CDR3 amino acids: CASHRGLGTHYEQYF. Written as DNA, the CDR3 is TGTGCCAGCCACAGGGGCCTCGGGACGCACTACGAGCAGTACTTC.

V and J are TRBV18 and TRBJ1-6, with D uncertain. CDR1 is KGHSH, CDR2 LQKENI, per germline. Trimming cost V 3 bases and J 5 bases, with 11 bases left between them. CDR3 length: 15 amino acids. DNA for the CDR3: TGTGCCAGCTCACCCTTCCGTGACAATAATTCACCCCTCCACTTT. The encoded protein is CASSPFRDNNSPLHF.

This sequence joins TRBV28 and TRBJ1-1; D call uncertain. V dropped 5 bases and J dropped 2 bases, with 12 bases sitting between them. This CDR3 spans 14 amino acids. Germline CDR1 is MDHEN and CDR2 is SYDVKM. CDR3 loop: CASSTWTENTEAFF. The CDR3 region has the DNA TGTGCCAGCAGTACCTGGACCGAAAACACTGAAGCTTTCTTT.

This chain uses TRBV6-5 with TRBJ2-7, with 12 bases aligning to TRBD2. This CDR3 spans 15 amino acids. The germline gives CDR1 MNHEY, CDR2 SVGAGI. V dropped 6 bases and J dropped 4; count of bases not matched to a gene: 7. For the CDR3, the DNA is TGTGCCAGCAGCCCTACTAGCGGGGGGCCGTACGAGCAGTACTTC. Its protein is CASSPTSGGPYEQYF.

This chain links TRBV6-1 with TRBJ2-7, with TRBD2 matching 9 bases. The V gene end was trimmed by 4 bases and the J gene end by 0 bases; junction bases not matched to a gene: 4. The CDR3 totals 15 residues. The V gene's germline CDR1 is MNHNS and CDR2 SASEGT. The CDR3: CASSGTSVGSYEQYF. The CDR3 DNA sequence: TGTGCCAGCAGTGGGACTAGCGTTGGCTCCTACGAGCAGTACTTC.

This chain connects TRBV5-4 to TRBJ1-1, with no clear D. Germline V gene data show CDR1 as SGHNT and CDR2 as YYREEE (reference sequence). V lost 3 bases to trimming and J lost 4 bases, with 13 bases between them. This CDR3 comprises 14 residues. As DNA, the CDR3 is TGTGCCAGCAGCTCCCATAGGTACCCCACTGAAGCTTTCTTT. Translated, it gives CASSSHRYPTEAFF.

The gene calls are TRBV30 and TRBJ1-1; 11 bases are shared with TRBD1. The CDR3 contains 16 residues. Germline-derived CDR1 and CDR2 are GTSNPN and SVGIG (reference sequence). V lost 3 bases to trimming and J lost 7 bases; unmatched junction nucleotides: 13. CDR3 in amino acids: CAWSTKPGTGGNEAFF. The DNA of the CDR3 is TGTGCCTGGAGCACTAAGCCCGGGACAGGGGGAAATGAAGCTTTCTTT. The entire variable domain, with the rest obtained from reference TRBV30 and TRBJ1-1, is as follows: SQTIHQWPATLVQPVGSPLSLECTVEGTSNPNLYWYRQAAGRGLQLLFYSVGIGQISSEVPQNLSASRPQDRQFILSSKKLLLSDSGFYLCAWSTKPGTGGNEAFFGQGTRLTVV.

The chain uses TRBV28 and TRBJ2-1, with D possibly TRBD1 on 6 matching bases. Trimming took 3 bases from V and 6 from J, leaving 12 bases between them. In germline, CDR1 is MDHEN, CDR2 SYDVKM. This CDR3 spans 14 amino acids. CDR3 coding DNA: TGTGCCAGCAGTTTGTCTGTACAGGGCAATGAGCAGTTCTTC. Its translation: CASSLSVQGNEQFF.

The J gene is TRBJ2-3, the V gene TRBV5-4, with 10 bases identical to TRBD2. The CDR3 contains 18 residues. In germline, CDR1 is SGHNT, CDR2 YYREEE (reference sequence). V trimming: 4 bases; J trimming: 0 bases; junction bases outside the gene matches: 11. The CDR3 DNA is TGTGCCAGCAGCCGGCCGGCTAGCGGGAGACCAAGCACAGATACGCAGTATTTT. Translated: CASSRPASGRPSTDTQYF.

This clone was seen ten or more times. The CDR3 spells CASSRRPNGDNEQFF. The CDR3 DNA is TGTGCCAGCAGTCGAAGACCAAATGGGGACAATGAGCAGTTCTTC. The genes are TRBV27 and TRBJ2-1; D uncertain. Germline V gives CDR1 MNHEY, CDR2 SMNVEV (reference sequence). The CDR3 runs 15 residues. With 5 bases removed from V and 5 bases from J, the gap between germline ends came to 16 bases.

This chain uses TRBV30 with TRBJ2-7; the D gene could be TRBD1 or TRBD2 (5 bases each). CDR3 size: 17 residues. Germline V lookup: CDR1 GTSNPN, CDR2 SVGIG (reference sequence). Trimming pared 0 bases from V and 2 bases from J, leaving 20 bases between. The CDR3 DNA sequence: TGTGCCTGGAGTGTACGGTCGGATTGGGACGGAGCCTACGAGCAGTACTTC. Translation: CAWSVRSDWDGAYEQYF.

This clone was recorded only once. The gene calls are TRBV19 and TRBJ2-7; 8 positions agree with TRBD1. Germline trimming cut 5 bases from V and 3 bases from J; bases unmatched to any gene: 9. The CDR3 spans 15 residues. Looked up from germline, CDR1 is LNHDA and CDR2 is SQIVND (reference sequence). The CDR3 loop is CASSETGTGNYEQYF. The CDR3 nucleotides are TGTGCCAGTAGTGAAACCGGGACAGGCAACTACGAGCAGTACTTC.

The chain carries TRBV5-4 and TRBJ2-3, with 11 bases matching TRBD2. This CDR3 contains 16 residues. The trim removed 4 bases at V and 4 bases at J, leaving 8 bases unmatched. CDR1 and CDR2 (germline): SGHNT, YYREEE (reference sequence). The CDR3 DNA follows: TGTGCCAGCAGCCCATTACTAGCGGGAGTGTCAGATACGCAGTATTTT. This sequence encodes CASSPLLAGVSDTQYF.